This T cell receptor beta chain was obtained from a study of early T cells in non-severe SARS-CoV-2 infection. This clonotype has at least ten counts. Antigen specificity is unknown. Attachment of unique molecular identifiers to individual cDNA molecules was performed. In TCRdb, the 5' RACE reads were re-called with MiXCR into one record per CDR3 protein. The sample shows about 52,000 distinct CDR3 sequences, approximately 10% of them seen only once. CDR3 length: 17 amino acids. Trimming pared 4 bases from V and 0 bases from J, leaving 18 bases between. CDR1 and CDR2 (germline): MNHEY, SVGEGT. Study-level points and caveats: Anti-spike CD8 responses were favored by VDJdb matching, which missed private and CD4 specificities.

Source material: whole blood. This TCR came from an adult who was a healthcare worker with PCR-confirmed SARS-CoV-2 infection or an uninfected control (not recorded which). This sequence joins TRBV6-2 or TRBV6-3 and TRBJ1-1; D possibly corresponds to TRBD1 (5 bases). Here the CDR3 reads CASSSWTYNEMNTEAFF. CDR3 DNA: TGTGCCAGCAGTTCCTGGACATACAACGAAATGAACACTGAAGCTTTCTTT.